Below are 13 T cell receptor beta chains sequenced from a single sample in a study of early T cells in non-severe SARS-CoV-2 infection. In TCRdb, the 5' RACE reads were re-called with MiXCR into one record per CDR3 protein. Counted here are roughly 67,000 distinct CDR3 sequences, about a tenth occurring once; the ten biggest clones make up around 6.1%. The sequencing sample was made of whole blood. These receptors originate from an adult who was a healthcare worker with PCR-confirmed SARS-CoV-2 infection or an uninfected control (not recorded which).

The table lists this clonotype with a few counts. This chain uses TRBV5-1 with TRBJ1-1; D gene ambiguous. The CDR3 extends over 13 amino acids. Germline CDR1 SGHRS, CDR2 YFSETQ. The germline V and J ends were trimmed by 0 bases and 8 bases, with 11 bases remaining between them. The CDR3 here is CASSLEYRAEAFF. DNA of the CDR3: TGCGCCAGCAGCTTGGAATACAGAGCCGAAGCTTTCTTT.

The gene calls are TRBV20-1 and TRBJ2-7; the D gene could be TRBD1 or TRBD2 (5 bases each). Germline CDR1 is DFQATT and CDR2 is SNEGSKA (reference sequence). The CDR3 has 15 residues. V lost 3 bases, J lost 2 bases, and 17 bases lay in between. In DNA, the CDR3 is TGCAGTGCTAGCTTTGTGGGGGACCCAACCTACGAGCAGTACTTC. It codes for CSASFVGDPTYEQYF.

V is TRBV6-2 or TRBV6-3 and J is TRBJ2-7; D might be TRBD2 (6 bases). The CDR3 is 15 amino acids. Per germline, CDR1 MNHEY and CDR2 SVGEGT. V lost 2 bases and J 2 bases, leaving 13 bases between the germline ends. CDR3 sequence (DNA): TGTGCCAGCAGTTACGGAGAAGCGGGTGCCTACGAGCAGTACTTC. The encoded protein is CASSYGEAGAYEQYF.

This chain links TRBV7-9 with TRBJ1-2; 7 bases map to TRBD1. Germline CDR1 is SEHNR and CDR2 is FQNEAQ (reference sequence). The J segment lost 0 bases and the V segment lost 4 bases, leaving 5 bases of the junction unmatched. The CDR3 sequence is 15 residues long. In DNA, the CDR3 is TGTGCCAGCAGCTCCGAGGGGGCCCCTAACTATGGCTACACCTTC. Translated, it gives CASSSEGAPNYGYTF.

The chain uses TRBV13 and TRBJ1-1; D remains ambiguous. The CDR3 spans 15 residues. Per germline, CDR1 PRHDT and CDR2 FYEKMQ (reference sequence). Between the trimmed V and J ends, which lost 3 bases and 0 bases, there was a span of 11 bases. The CDR3 sequence: CASSFSLSMNTEAFF. CDR3 coding DNA: TGTGCCAGCAGCTTTTCGTTGTCTATGAACACTGAAGCTTTCTTT.

At least ten counts were recorded for this clonotype. The chain combines TRBV5-1 with TRBJ2-1; 9 bases map to TRBD2. Trimming cost V 1 base and J 7 bases; bases outside gene matches: 6. The CDR3 is 15 amino acids. Germline values: CDR1 SGHRS, CDR2 YFSETQ. The CDR3 region has the DNA TGCGCCAGCAGCTTGAATAGCGGGAGTACGAATGAGCAGTTCTTC. Translation: CASSLNSGSTNEQFF.

V and J are TRBV29-1 and TRBJ1-2; the match to TRBD1 covers 9 bases. This CDR3 region has 14 residues. V shed 7 bases and J 2 bases; nucleotides not matched to a gene: 8. CDR1 is SQVTM and CDR2 is ANQGSEA in the germline V gene. The CDR3 loop is CSAGRQGGNYGYTF. Written as DNA, the CDR3 is TGCAGCGCCGGAAGACAGGGGGGGAACTATGGCTACACCTTC.

This clonotype was found a few times. V gene TRBV28 combines with J gene TRBJ2-4; D remains unclear. Trimming removed 5 bases from V and 0 bases from J, with 11 bases in between. The CDR3 loop spans 15 amino acids. Germline V gene data show CDR1 as MDHEN and CDR2 as SYDVKM. The CDR3 sequence: CASSASPLAKNIQYF. CDR3 DNA: TGTGCCAGCAGTGCGAGCCCCCTAGCCAAAAACATTCAGTACTTC.

The V gene is TRBV24-1, the J gene TRBJ2-1; D not resolved. Trimming stripped 3 bases from V and 2 bases from J, with 10 bases between. Germline V gene lookup returns CDR1 KGHDR and CDR2 SFDVKD. The CDR3 length is 15 residues. CDR3 bases: TGTGCCACCAGTGATATTAGTCCGCCCTACAATGAGCAGTTCTTC. The encoded protein is CATSDISPPYNEQFF.

Many counts were recorded for this clonotype. The chain is built from TRBV24-1 and TRBJ2-1; possible D gene TRBD2, 6 bases. From germline, CDR1 is KGHDR and CDR2 SFDVKD. This CDR3 is built from 15 residues. V lost 5 bases and J 0 bases, leaving 10 bases between the germline ends. CDR3 residues: CATSAPRGSYNEQFF. Here the CDR3 DNA reads TGTGCCACCAGTGCCCCGCGGGGCTCCTACAATGAGCAGTTCTTC.

This clonotype was found a few times. V and J are TRBV4-1 and TRBJ2-7, with D possibly matching TRBD2 (6 bases). Germline-derived CDR1 and CDR2 are MGHRA and YSYEKL. The CDR3 runs 16 residues. V shed 1 base and J shed 5 bases, with 18 bases lying between them. The CDR3 protein is CASSQGPGSSTHEQYF. CDR3 coding DNA: TGCGCCAGCAGCCAAGGCCCCGGGAGTAGTACCCACGAGCAGTACTTC.

Ten or more counts support this clonotype. V and J are TRBV27 and TRBJ2-2, with TRBD1 matching over 8 bases. J lost 5 bases, V lost 5 bases, and 13 bases had no gene match. Looked up from germline, CDR1 is MNHEY and CDR2 is SMNVEV (reference sequence). This CDR3 contains 17 residues. CDR3: CASSQSQGAIITGELFF. The CDR3 region has the DNA TGTGCCAGCAGTCAAAGTCAGGGGGCGATAATTACCGGGGAGCTGTTTTTT.

The J gene is TRBJ2-1, the V gene TRBV4-1; 9 nucleotides align to TRBD2. CDR3 length: 15 amino acids. The J segment lost 9 bases and the V segment lost 4 bases, leaving 10 bases of the junction unmatched. In germline, CDR1 is MGHRA, CDR2 YSYEKL. The CDR3 nucleotides are TGCGCCAGCAGCCCATCCGGGACTAGCACCGCTGAGCAGTTCTTC. As protein: CASSPSGTSTAEQFF.